One sample yielded the 22 T cell receptor beta chains listed below, sequenced in a study of beta chain features in type 1 diabetes. Whole-study results and caveats: Moderately but significantly shorter TCRB CDR3s were found in Type 1 diabetes patients in all four CD4+ subsets.

These receptors lack a known antigen. cDNA synthesis used the whole RNA isolate, giving expressed TCRB sequences. The protocol was immunoSEQ multiplex PCR, while the TCRdb copy is restricted to in-frame clones and leaves out a portion. The sample holds about 240,000 clones, about 15% seen once. Input material: naive CD4+ T cells from blood. The receptors were gathered from a man younger than 40 with type 1 diabetes.

J is TRBJ1-4 and V is TRBV11-3; D is undetermined. The V end was cut by 4 bases, the J end by 8 bases, with 11 bases between. Germline CDR1 is SGHNT and CDR2 is YENEEA. The CDR3 sequence is 13 residues long. DNA for the CDR3: TGTGCCAGCAGCTCCACCAGAGGGGAAAAACTGTTTTTT. Translating it yields CASSSTRGEKLFF.

This clone was seen more than once but under ten times. This chain uses TRBV19 with TRBJ1-2, with D perhaps TRBD1 (6 bases). Trimming stripped 7 bases from V and 7 bases from J, with 10 bases between. Germline assignment: CDR1 LNHDA and CDR2 SQIVND (reference sequence). CDR3 length equals 11 residues. In DNA, the CDR3 is TGTGCCAGTAACAGGGATTCTGGCTACACCTTC. It is translated as CASNRDSGYTF.

The chain recombines TRBV5-1 with TRBJ2-3; 12 bases are shared with TRBD2. This CDR3 contains 16 residues. Germline V gene sequence: CDR1 SGHRS, CDR2 YFSETQ. Trimming took 8 bases from V and 4 from J; bases not matched to a gene: 11. The CDR3 reads CASLGRGLAGADTQYF. In DNA form, the CDR3 reads TGCGCCAGTCTTGGGCGGGGACTAGCGGGCGCAGATACGCAGTATTTT.

The chain combines TRBV7-2 with TRBJ2-7; possible D gene TRBD2, 5 bases. Germline V gene lookup returns CDR1 SGHTA and CDR2 FQGNSA. Deletions cut 5 bases from V and 2 bases from J, with 19 bases between. The CDR3 is 16 amino acids. For the CDR3, the DNA is TGTGCCAGCAGCCTTGGACCGGACTTGGCAACCTACGAGCAGTACTTC. Translating gives CASSLGPDLATYEQYF.

This clone has only a few counts. The chain employs TRBV2 and TRBJ2-3; weak D call: TRBD1 (5 bases). The CDR3 sequence is 15 residues long. Germline assignment: CDR1 SNHLY and CDR2 FYNNEI. V shed 7 bases and J shed 2 bases, with 16 bases lying between them. CDR3 amino acids: CASIPAGALTDTQYF. CDR3 nucleotides: TGTGCCAGCATCCCCGCTGGGGCACTCACAGATACGCAGTATTTT.

The rearrangement links TRBV19 to TRBJ2-1, with 15 bases aligning to TRBD2. Germline-derived CDR1 and CDR2 are LNHDA and SQIVND (reference sequence). CDR3 length: 17 amino acids. V was clipped by 1 base and J by 10 bases; unmatched bases: 8. The CDR3 DNA reads TGTGCCAGTAGTATAGCAGGACTAGCGGGAGGGCCACGAGAGCAGTTCTTC. Protein product: CASSIAGLAGGPREQFF.

This clone came up a few times. The chain combines TRBV12-5 with TRBJ1-1; D remains unclear. The CDR3 has 16 amino acids. Germline loops: CDR1 LGHNT, CDR2 FRNRAP. Between the trimmed V and J ends, which lost 1 base and 4 bases, there was a span of 16 bases. The CDR3 protein is CASGLGREGGGTEAFF. CDR3 DNA: TGTGCTAGTGGTTTGGGACGGGAGGGCGGAGGCACTGAAGCTTTCTTT.

The chain couples TRBV5-1 to TRBJ1-1, with TRBD1 matching 7 bases. CDR3 length: 13 residues. Germline V gives CDR1 SGHRS, CDR2 YFSETQ. V shed 3 bases and J 6 bases; nucleotides not matched to a gene: 5. The CDR3 bases are TGCGCCAGCAGCTCGCCGGACAGGCCTGAAGCTTTCTTT. It encodes CASSSPDRPEAFF.

The chain carries TRBV9 and TRBJ2-7; 7 nucleotides align to TRBD2. Germline loops: CDR1 SGDLS, CDR2 YYNGEE. The J segment lost 3 bases and the V segment lost 4 bases, leaving 10 bases of the junction unmatched. The CDR3 is made up of 15 amino acids. The CDR3 sequence is CASSPREASIYEQYF. In DNA, the CDR3 is TGTGCCAGCAGCCCCCGGGAGGCTTCCATCTACGAGCAGTACTTC.

There are a few counts of this clone. V gene TRBV6-6 combines with J gene TRBJ2-7, with a possible D match to TRBD1 (6 bases). CDR1 is MNHNY and CDR2 is SVGAGI in the germline V gene (reference sequence). There are 14 residues in the CDR3. V lost 0 bases and J 5 bases, leaving 11 bases between the germline ends. Here the CDR3 DNA reads TGTGCCAGCAGTTACTCGGCAGGGGTCAACGAGCAGTACTTC. Translated: CASSYSAGVNEQYF.

J is TRBJ1-2 and V is TRBV4-1, with 9 bases fitting TRBD1. With 4 bases clipped from V and 2 bases from J, the junction kept 8 bases outside the gene matches. The CDR3 is 16 residues long. In germline, CDR1 is MGHRA, CDR2 YSYEKL. The chain's CDR3 is CASSPGTGPVNYGYTF. DNA of the CDR3: TGCGCCAGCAGCCCCGGGACAGGGCCGGTAAACTATGGCTACACCTTC.

This clone occurred a few times. This sequence joins TRBV5-1 and TRBJ1-2, with D possibly TRBD1 on 5 matching bases. Trimming shortened V by 4 bases and J by 8 bases, and 12 bases separated the two germline ends. Per germline, CDR1 SGHRS and CDR2 YFSETQ. This CDR3 has 12 amino acids. In DNA form, the CDR3 reads TGCGCCAGCAGCCCACCGGGACTGGGCTACACCTTC. Its protein is CASSPPGLGYTF.

V usage is TRBV4-1 and J usage is TRBJ2-5; TRBD1 agrees at 9 bases. With V trimmed by 0 bases and J by 5 bases, 7 bases remained unmatched. This CDR3 is built from 16 residues. From germline, CDR1 is MGHRA and CDR2 YSYEKL. CDR3 sequence reads: CASSQDGTGSWETQYF. DNA for the CDR3: TGCGCCAGCAGCCAAGATGGGACAGGGAGTTGGGAGACCCAGTACTTC.

As for this clone: The germline gene is not matched at one end of the junction; a read error may be the cause. The chain is built from TRBV14 and TRBJ2-7, with 7 bases lining up with TRBD1. This CDR3 region has 13 residues. From germline, CDR1 is SGHDN and CDR2 FVKESK. CDR3 in DNA: TGTGCCACCAGCCCGGCAGGGGGCTACGAGCAGTACTTC. It codes for CATSPAGGYEQYF.

This clone showed up just a few times. This rearrangement joins TRBV25-1 to TRBJ1-2; 8 positions agree with TRBD1. This CDR3 spans 14 amino acids. Germline trimming cut 8 bases from V and 4 bases from J; bases unmatched to any gene: 9. CDR1 and CDR2 from the germline V gene are MGHDK and SYGVNS. CDR3 DNA: TGTGCCAGCCGAGGCCAGGGGGCTGTCTATGGCTACACCTTC. Encoded protein: CASRGQGAVYGYTF.

The J gene is TRBJ2-1, the V gene TRBV7-2, with a possible D match to TRBD2 (6 bases). Per the germline V gene, CDR1 is SGHTA and CDR2 is FQGNSA. The CDR3 is 14 amino acids. Trimming cost V 5 bases and J 7 bases, with 15 bases left between them. CDR3 DNA sequence: TGTGCCAGCAGCCCCAGGACTACAGTTAATGAGCAGTTCTTC. This codes for CASSPRTTVNEQFF. Together with reference TRBV7-2 and TRBJ2-1, the CDR3 gives the full variable domain: GAGVSQSPSNKVTEKGKDVELRCDPISGHTALYWYRQSLGQGLEFLIYFQGNSAPDKSGLPSDRFSAERTGGSVSTLTIQRTQQEDSAVYLCASSPRTTVNEQFFGPGTRLTVL.

The sample holds a few counts of this clone. The chain couples TRBV5-1 to TRBJ1-2; no firm D call. Trimming removed 10 bases from V and 3 bases from J, with 16 bases in between. The CDR3 loop spans 13 amino acids. Germline V CDR1 and CDR2: SGHRS, YFSETQ. The CDR3 is CADEVARDYGYTF. In DNA form, the CDR3 reads TGCGCCGACGAGGTGGCGCGGGACTATGGCTACACCTTC. Full variable domain (missing parts from reference TRBV5-1 and TRBJ1-2): KAGVTQTPRYLIKTRGQQVTLSCSPISGHRSVSWYQQTPGQGLQFLFEYFSETQRNKGNFPGRFSGRQFSNSRSEMNVSTLELGDSALYLCADEVARDYGYTFGSGTRLTVV.

V is TRBV5-1 and J is TRBJ2-7, with 7 nucleotides matching TRBD1. In germline, CDR1 is SGHRS, CDR2 YFSETQ. The CDR3 totals 15 residues. After removal of 0 bases from V and 2 bases from J, the junction contained 5 bases not matched to a gene. The CDR3 coding sequence is TGCGCCAGCAGCTTGGGACAGGGCGACCCCTACGAGCAGTACTTC. Translated, it gives CASSLGQGDPYEQYF.

This rearrangement joins TRBV6-6 to TRBJ2-4, with unresolved D. V shed 4 bases and J shed 0 bases, with 4 bases lying between them. In germline, CDR1 is MNHNY, CDR2 SVGAGI (reference sequence). CDR3 length: 13 residues. This CDR3 reads CASSSLAKNIQYF. In DNA form, the CDR3 reads TGTGCCAGCAGTTCCTTAGCCAAAAACATTCAGTACTTC.

This clone has only a few counts. This chain connects TRBV9 to TRBJ2-3; D ambiguous. The CDR3 has 14 residues. CDR1 and CDR2 from the germline V gene are SGDLS and YYNGEE. Trimming took 4 bases from V and 1 from J, leaving 10 bases between them. As DNA, the CDR3 is TGTGCCAGCAGCCCTACCACAGGCACAGATACGCAGTATTTT. This codes for CASSPTTGTDTQYF.

V usage is TRBV4-1 and J usage is TRBJ1-1; D call uncertain. The CDR3 is 16 residues long. CDR1 MGHRA and CDR2 YSYEKL come from the germline V gene. V lost 2 bases and J lost 0, with 13 bases in between. The CDR3 DNA is TGCGCCAGCAGCCAACTCCATACAGTATTGAACACTGAAGCTTTCTTT. It specifies CASSQLHTVLNTEAFF.

This clone was counted only a few times. V and J are TRBV29-1 and TRBJ1-2; D is possibly TRBD1 (5 bases). Trimming removed 7 bases at V and 5 bases at J, with 14 bases between. This CDR3 contains 12 residues. Looked up from germline, CDR1 is SQVTM and CDR2 is ANQGSEA. Written as DNA, the CDR3 is TGCAGCGCCGCGAACGGGGGGTATGGCTACACCTTC. Amino acid sequence: CSAANGGYGYTF.